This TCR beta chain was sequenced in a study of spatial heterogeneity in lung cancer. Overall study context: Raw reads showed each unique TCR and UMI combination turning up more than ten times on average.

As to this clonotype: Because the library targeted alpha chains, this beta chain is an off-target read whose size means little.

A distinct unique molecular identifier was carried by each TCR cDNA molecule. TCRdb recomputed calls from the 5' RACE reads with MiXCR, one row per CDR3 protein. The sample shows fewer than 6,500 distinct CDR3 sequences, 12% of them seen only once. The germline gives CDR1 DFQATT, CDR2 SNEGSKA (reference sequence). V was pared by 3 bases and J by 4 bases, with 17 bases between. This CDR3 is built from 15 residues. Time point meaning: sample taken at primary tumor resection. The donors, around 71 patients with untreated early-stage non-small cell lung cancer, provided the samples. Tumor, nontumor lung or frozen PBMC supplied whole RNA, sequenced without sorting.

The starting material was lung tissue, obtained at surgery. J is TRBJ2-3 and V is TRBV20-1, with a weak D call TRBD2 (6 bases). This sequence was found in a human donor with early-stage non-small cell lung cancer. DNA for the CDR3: TGCAGTGCTAGGGGAGGCGCGGGCGGCGCAGATACGCAGTATTTT. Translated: CSARGGAGGADTQYF.